This entry concerns a single TCR beta chain. No cognate antigen has been identified for it. No quality values exist for individual bases; no much larger clone is one base distant. This entry comes from a study of blood T cell repertoires in COVID-19 (dated by TCRdb to the early 2020s). Broadly, across the study: Collaborator samples came from the United States, Italy and Spain and covered acute and convalescent phases of COVID-19. Samples were obtained from the ongoing ImmuneRACE study (first 160 participants) and from 1,254 subjects provided by 6 global collaborators. Deeply sampled blood TCRbeta repertoires from subjects exposed to, actively infected with, or recovered from COVID-19 were included in the dataset. The material from the prospective study consisted of cDNA or gDNA derived from T cells, B-cell-depleted T cells, or PBMCs. The repertoires were made available in a free public database intended to serve as a resource for research on the immune response to SARS-CoV-2. Nearly every sample came with metadata listing a de-identified subject ID, COVID-19 status, age in years and sex. Where available, HLA class I and class II types were taken from metadata supplied by the sample provider and were not determined by assay-based typing.

TCRbeta CDR3 regions were amplified from genomic DNA by means of the immunoSEQ Assay, a bias-controlled multiplex PCR. On the authors' methods: Within the assay, amplification of reference gene primers was used to estimate how many nucleated cells each sample contained. Sequence reads were collapsed and filtered to measure the absolute abundance of every unique TCRbeta CDR3 rearrangement. For each sample, productive Simpson clonality was calculated as the square root of Simpson's diversity index over productive rearrangements. TCRdb provides this immuneACCESS table in a form limited to in-frame rearrangements. Some clones are lacking; in checked studies, under half of them reflect an unresolved V gene, and why the rest are absent is not known. That table is the source of V, J and clone size, and D and trimming were worked out from the DNA. The sample table records more than 90,000 clones; approximately 80% of these occur just once. 0.8% to 1% of the sample goes to the ten largest clones.

CDR1 and CDR2 (KGHSH, LQKENI) derive from the germline V gene. From the cysteine up to the phenylalanine, the CDR3 has a length of 15 residues. Of the read, only the CDR3 DNA is kept; its 45 bases are in frame from base 1. V is cut by 3 bases and J by 1 base, and the space between the germline ends is 12 bases. Paper-wide results and their limitations: The amount of clinical and demographic metadata varied by source and participant and was provided uncurated.

Each collaborating institution followed its own protocols to collect whole blood in K2EDTA tubes. For TCRbeta analysis, collaborators shipped samples in one of three forms: frozen whole blood, isolated PBMCs, or DNA extracted from either of those sample types. The chain is assembled from TRBV18 and TRBJ1-1; the D gene is perhaps TRBD1, on 6 matching bases. Sequencing was carried out using peripheral blood. The sequence was obtained from a woman in her 70s with acute or convalescent COVID-19. Here the CDR3 is given as CASSPRQVENTEAFF. The nucleotide sequence is given as TGTGCCAGCTCACCGCGACAGGTTGAGAACACTGAAGCTTTCTTT.